This is a list of T cell receptor beta chains from one sample in a study of T cell responses to AZD1222 COVID-19 vaccine. Sequencing was performed with immunoSEQ multiplex PCR; in TCRdb, only in-frame clones are kept and a portion is missing. The table lists about 78,000 clones, approximately 90% of them singletons. The sample consisted of peripheral blood, taken 28 days after the second AZD1222 dose. These receptors all come from an adult who received the AZD1222 COVID-19 vaccine. Both conserved end residues are part of each CDR3. Each record gives: CDR3 protein, CDR3 DNA, D gene, V gene, clone size, J gene. D genes are given only for firm matches. Only part of the rows carry a size: once, few, many, or a class if the clone is expanded.

CASSRWGGKSDNIQYF TGTGCCAGCAGCCGGTGGGGGGGAAAGTCAGACAACATTCAGTACTTC TRBD2 TRBV7-2 NA TRBJ2-4
CATSSRTGGDEQYF TGTGCCACCAGTTCACGGACAGGGGGCGACGAGCAGTACTTC TRBD1 TRBV24-1 NA TRBJ2-7
CATRGTPGTPYEQYF TGTGCCACCAGAGGAACCCCCGGGACCCCCTACGAGCAGTACTTC NA TRBV15 NA TRBJ2-7
CASSPGQTYGYTF TGTGCCAGCAGCCCGGGACAGACCTATGGCTACACCTTC TRBD1 TRBV7-2 NA TRBJ1-2
CASSLARGANDQAFF TGTGCCAGCAGCTTGGCCCGGGGGGCCAACGATCAGGCTTTCTTT NA TRBV5-4 NA TRBJ1-1
CASSLGTSGNTIYF TGTGCCAGCAGCTTAGGGACGTCTGGAAACACCATATATTTT NA TRBV7-3 NA TRBJ1-3
CATSGGRETEAFF TGTGCCACCTCCGGGGGTAGGGAGACTGAAGCTTTCTTT NA TRBV6-5 once TRBJ1-1
CASRLNTEAFF TGTGCCAGCAGACTGAACACTGAAGCTTTCTTT NA TRBV28 NA TRBJ1-1
CASSLESGGNEKLFF TGTGCCAGCAGCTTGGAATCCGGGGGAAATGAAAAACTGTTTTTT NA TRBV5-6 NA TRBJ1-4
CASSQDRGGMPQHF TGTGCCAGCAGCCAGGATCGGGGGGGAATGCCCCAGCATTTT NA TRBV3-1/TRBV3-2 NA TRBJ1-5
CASSPDPPTEAFF TGTGCCAGCAGCCCGGATCCGCCCACTGAAGCTTTCTTT NA TRBV11-3 NA TRBJ1-1
CATSEAGENTEAFF TGTGCCACCAGTGAGGCAGGAGAGAACACTGAAGCTTTCTTT NA TRBV24-1 NA TRBJ1-1
CASSYSSSGLNTGELFF TGTGCCAGCAGCTACTCGTCTAGCGGCCTTAACACCGGGGAGCTGTTTTTT TRBD2 TRBV9 NA TRBJ2-2
CSVAVLDTGELFF TGCAGCGTCGCAGTATTAGACACCGGGGAGCTGTTTTTT NA TRBV29-1 once TRBJ2-2
CASSWRQGVQETQYF TGTGCCAGCAGCTGGCGGCAGGGGGTCCAAGAGACCCAGTACTTC TRBD1 TRBV5-6 NA TRBJ2-5
CASSDAADQPQHF TGTGCCAGCAGTGACGCGGCAGACCAGCCCCAGCATTTT NA TRBV2 NA TRBJ1-5
CASSLASGGVGDTQYF TGCGCCAGCAGCTTGGCGAGCGGGGGGGTTGGAGATACGCAGTATTTT TRBD2 TRBV5-1 NA TRBJ2-3
CASRYMETQYF TGTGCCAGCAGATATATGGAGACCCAGTACTTC NA TRBV12-3/TRBV12-4 NA TRBJ2-5
CASYGVNYGYTF TGTGCCAGCTATGGGGTTAACTATGGCTACACCTTC NA TRBV28 NA TRBJ1-2
CASSLTEVNYGYTF TGTGCCAGCAGCTTAACAGAGGTTAATTACGGCTACACCTTC NA TRBV7-3 NA TRBJ1-2
CASSLGQGAETQYF TGCGCCAGCAGCTTGGGACAGGGGGCGGAGACCCAGTACTTC TRBD1 TRBV5-1 NA TRBJ2-5
CASSQLAGVVGELFF TGTGCCAGCAGCCAACTAGCGGGAGTTGTCGGGGAGCTGTTTTTT TRBD2 TRBV11-1 once TRBJ2-2
CASSYSRGGGGTQYF TGTGCCAGCAGTTACTCGAGGGGGGGCGGCGGTACGCAGTATTTT NA TRBV6-2/TRBV6-3 NA TRBJ2-3
CASSELLDNEQFF TGTGCCAGCAGTGAATTACTTGACAATGAGCAGTTCTTC NA TRBV2 NA TRBJ2-1
CASSPGAVHGYTF TGTGCCAGCAGCCCCGGCGCGGTGCATGGCTACACCTTC NA TRBV11-3 NA TRBJ1-2
CASSHSSGANVLTF TGTGCCAGCAGTCATTCCTCTGGGGCCAACGTCCTGACTTTC NA TRBV6-5 NA TRBJ2-6
CASSQDSWDRGGGYTF TGCGCCAGCAGCCAGGATTCATGGGACAGGGGTGGGGGCTACACCTTC TRBD1 TRBV4-1 NA TRBJ1-2
CATSDRDSYGYTF TGTGCCACCAGTGATCGGGACAGCTATGGCTACACCTTC TRBD1 TRBV24-1 NA TRBJ1-2
CASSYTGGNYGYTF TGTGCCAGCAGTTACACAGGGGGCAACTATGGCTACACCTTC TRBD1 TRBV6-2/TRBV6-3 few TRBJ1-2
CASSEVREGYTF TGTGCCAGCAGTGAAGTCAGGGAAGGCTACACCTTC NA TRBV2 NA TRBJ1-2
CASSWAGAGTGELFF TGCGCCAGCAGCTGGGCTGGGGCAGGCACCGGGGAGCTGTTTTTT NA TRBV5-1 few TRBJ2-2
CASSIQTLLPEAFF TGTGCCAGCAGCATCCAGACCTTACTCCCCGAAGCTTTCTTT NA TRBV5-8 few TRBJ1-1
CASSYMDGYGYTF TGTGCCAGCAGTTACATGGACGGATATGGCTACACCTTC NA TRBV6-2/TRBV6-3 NA TRBJ1-2
CASSLATGTYEQYF TGTGCCAGCAGCTTAGCGACAGGGACCTACGAGCAGTACTTC TRBD1 TRBV7-9 NA TRBJ2-7
CASSYSWGNQPQHF TGTGCCAGCAGTTACTCTTGGGGCAATCAGCCCCAGCATTTT NA TRBV6-5 few TRBJ1-5
CASRPTLNTEAFF TGTGCCAGCAGACCAACACTGAACACTGAAGCTTTCTTT NA TRBV6-5 NA TRBJ1-1
CASSTGLVRTDTQYF TGTGCCAGTAGTACGGGACTAGTACGCACAGATACGCAGTATTTT TRBD2 TRBV19 NA TRBJ2-3
CATSEVGSNQPQHF TGTGCCACCAGTGAAGTAGGGTCCAATCAGCCCCAGCATTTT NA TRBV24-1 once TRBJ1-5
CASIPDGGPRDEQFF TGTGCCAGCATCCCCGACGGGGGGCCGAGGGATGAGCAGTTCTTC NA TRBV6-6 NA TRBJ2-1
CASSIVGRLDQPQHF TGTGCCAGTAGTATAGTGGGGAGGCTTGATCAGCCCCAGCATTTT NA TRBV19 once TRBJ1-5
CATSDFAGELFF TGTGCCACCAGTGATTTCGCCGGGGAGCTGTTTTTT NA TRBV24-1 once TRBJ2-2
CASSLSWGQGSYEQYF TGCGCCAGCAGCTTGTCGTGGGGACAGGGATCCTACGAGCAGTACTTC TRBD1 TRBV5-1 NA TRBJ2-7
CASSSSEAGGLPLYEQYF TGTGCCAGCAGCTCAAGTGAAGCGGGGGGCTTACCCCTCTACGAGCAGTACTTC TRBD2 TRBV13 NA TRBJ2-7
CASSVGGDNYGYTF TGTGCCAGCAGCGTCGGTGGGGATAACTATGGCTACACCTTC NA TRBV9 NA TRBJ1-2
CASSLSGGAGYGYTF TGTGCCAGCAGCTTATCGGGAGGGGCTGGCTATGGCTACACCTTC NA TRBV7-3 NA TRBJ1-2
CASSLGQGIEETQYF TGTGCCAGCAGCTTAGGGCAGGGAATAGAGGAGACCCAGTACTTC NA TRBV7-9 NA TRBJ2-5
CASSQSAGGQETQYF TGTGCCAGCAGCCAATCAGCGGGGGGGCAAGAGACCCAGTACTTC TRBD2 TRBV3-1/TRBV3-2 NA TRBJ2-5
CAWSVGMNTEAFF TGTGCCTGGTCTGTAGGTATGAACACTGAAGCTTTCTTT NA TRBV30 NA TRBJ1-1
CAWRSGFRAYEQYF TGTGCCTGGAGGTCCGGGTTCCGCGCCTACGAGCAGTACTTC NA TRBV30 NA TRBJ2-7
CASSGGIGYEQYF TGTGCCAGCAGTGGGGGAATAGGCTACGAGCAGTACTTC NA TRBV7-8 NA TRBJ2-7
CASSFGGLNQPQHF TGTGCCAGCAGCTTCGGTGGCCTCAATCAGCCCCAGCATTTT NA TRBV7-9 NA TRBJ1-5